Listed below are T cell receptor beta chains from one sample, sequenced in a study of T cell changes during pregnancy in multiple sclerosis. The method was immunoSEQ multiplex PCR; TCRdb's version includes in-frame clones alone and lacks a portion of them. The table has tens of thousands of clones, approximately 89% seen once. Sequenced here: CD4+ T cells from peripheral blood mononuclear cells, sampled in the first trimester of pregnancy. These receptors were taken from a female donor with multiple sclerosis, enrolled in a pregnancy study. Each CDR3 is given with its conserved first and last residue. The D gene is left open where the match is weak.

J: TRBJ2-1; V: TRBV6-1; D: TRBD1; CDR3: CASERDRGPNEQFF
J: TRBJ2-7; V: TRBV18; D: TRBD2; CDR3: CASSSATSGSSYEQYF
J: TRBJ2-7; V: TRBV5-1; D: TRBD1; CDR3: CASSGTGWYEQYF
J: TRBJ2-3; V: TRBV5-1; D: TRBD2; CDR3: CASSLAGDIDTQYF
J: TRBJ2-3; V: TRBV7-9; D: TRBD2; CDR3: CASSQRRGDTDTQYF
J: TRBJ2-1; V: TRBV5-5; D: -; CDR3: CASSLLVNNEQFF
J: TRBJ2-5; V: TRBV30; D: -; CDR3: CAWSVMAGQETQYF
J: TRBJ1-5; V: TRBV28; D: TRBD1; CDR3: CASSFAPQGGNQPQHF
J: TRBJ1-2; V: TRBV6-5; D: TRBD1; CDR3: CASSYFRTGDGYTF
J: TRBJ2-7; V: TRBV19; D: TRBD1; CDR3: CASAPGQAPYEQYF
J: TRBJ2-7; V: TRBV12-5; D: TRBD1; CDR3: CASGFDRGYEQYF
J: TRBJ1-4; V: TRBV28; D: TRBD1; CDR3: CASSILQGATNEKLFF
J: TRBJ1-5; V: TRBV9; D: -; CDR3: CASSEQGNRNQPQHF
J: TRBJ2-7; V: TRBV5-1; D: TRBD2; CDR3: CASSGLAGGGPYEQYF
J: TRBJ1-1; V: TRBV7-8; D: -; CDR3: CASSPGYEAFF
J: TRBJ2-7; V: TRBV5-5; D: -; CDR3: CASSLEGLSSGEQYF
J: TRBJ2-3; V: TRBV6-6; D: -; CDR3: CASSSSLESTDTQYF
J: TRBJ2-3; V: TRBV5-1; D: -; CDR3: CASNSKDTQYF
J: TRBJ1-4; V: TRBV9; D: TRBD1; CDR3: CASSGRDRRDEKLFF